Shown below are 13 T cell receptor beta chains from a single sample sequenced in a study of blood T cell repertoires in COVID-19. The table came from immunoSEQ multiplex PCR; TCRdb's copy has only in-frame clones and leaves some out. Of under 350,000 clones listed, about nine tenths are singletons. What was sequenced was PBMCs or T cells enriched from blood (not recorded which). These receptors were obtained from a man aged 30 to 39 who had recovered from COVID-19.

The chain is built from TRBV5-4 and TRBJ2-1, with 10 positions matching TRBD2. The CDR3 loop spans 16 amino acids. The J segment lost 9 bases and the V segment lost 4 bases, leaving 13 bases of the junction unmatched. Germline V gene data show CDR1 as SGHNT and CDR2 as YYREEE (reference sequence). The CDR3 coding sequence is TGTGCCAGCAGCCCAGGAGCGGGGGGGCGAGATGGTGAGCAGTTCTTC. Its protein product is CASSPGAGGRDGEQFF.

The V gene is TRBV4-1, the J gene TRBJ1-1; 9 bases fit TRBD1. In germline, CDR1 is MGHRA, CDR2 YSYEKL. CDR3 size: 15 residues. After removal of 2 bases from V and 6 bases from J, the junction contained 7 bases not matched to a gene. The CDR3 protein is CASSQTGTGTSEAFF. The DNA for the CDR3 is TGCGCCAGCAGCCAAACCGGGACAGGGACATCTGAAGCTTTCTTT.

The chain carries TRBV18 and TRBJ1-4, with D unresolved. V was trimmed by 1 base and J by 4 bases, leaving 7 bases between them. Looked up from germline, CDR1 is KGHSH and CDR2 is LQKENI. The CDR3 contains 14 residues. As DNA, the CDR3 is TGTGCCAGCTCACCACAGGGAGTTAATGAAAAACTGTTTTTT. Translation: CASSPQGVNEKLFF.

This chain connects TRBV27 to TRBJ2-7; 10 nucleotides agree with TRBD1. The CDR3 extends over 15 amino acids. J gave up 2 bases and V 6 bases, and 7 bases lay outside the gene matches. Germline V lookup: CDR1 MNHEY, CDR2 SMNVEV (reference sequence). The CDR3, as DNA: TGTGCCAGCAGCTGGGGGACAGGGGACACCTACGAGCAGTACTTC. Amino acids: CASSWGTGDTYEQYF.

The gene calls are TRBV11-3 and TRBJ2-2, with 7 bases identical to TRBD1. The junction had 14 bases not matched to a gene; V was cut back by 5 bases and J by 5 bases. This CDR3 is built from 17 residues. Germline values: CDR1 SGHNT, CDR2 YENEEA. The CDR3 sequence: CASSLQGIGFETGELFF. The CDR3 region has the DNA TGTGCCAGCAGCCTACAGGGGATCGGGTTCGAAACCGGGGAGCTGTTTTTT.

This clone was picked up one time. The chain couples TRBV3-1 (or the pseudogene TRBV3-2) to TRBJ2-3; unclear D gene. CDR3 size: 15 residues. Germline values: CDR1 LGHDT, CDR2 YNNKEL (reference sequence). The germline V and J ends were trimmed by 1 base and 4 bases, with 12 bases remaining between them. In DNA, the CDR3 is TGTGCCAGCAGCCAAGGGCCATCCTCCGCAGATACGCAGTATTTT. It translates to CASSQGPSSADTQYF.

The chain couples TRBV4-1 to TRBJ1-2, with D maybe TRBD1 (5 bases). The V gene's germline CDR1 is MGHRA and CDR2 YSYEKL. The CDR3 sequence is 16 residues long. Trimming removed 4 bases at V and 0 bases at J, with 15 bases between. The CDR3 reads CASSRTGGGANYGYTF. The CDR3 DNA reads TGCGCCAGCAGCCGCACCGGGGGGGGAGCTAACTATGGCTACACCTTC.

The chain joins TRBV12-3 or TRBV12-4 to TRBJ2-7, with D tentatively TRBD1 (6 bases). The CDR3 covers 13 residues. The V gene lost 6 bases and the J gene lost 2 bases, with 11 bases spanning the gap. The CDR3 is CASSLDSPYEQYF. In DNA form, the CDR3 reads TGTGCCAGCAGCTTGGACAGCCCCTACGAGCAGTACTTC.

In its sample, this clone was seen a few times. CDR3 sequence: CASSRGGTPDEKLFF. In nucleotides, the CDR3 is TGTGCCAGCAGTAGGGGGGGGACACCGGATGAAAAACTGTTTTTT. The V call is TRBV7-2, the J call TRBJ1-4; possibly TRBD1 for D (6 bases). Germline assignment: CDR1 SGHTA and CDR2 FQGNSA. The CDR3 covers 15 residues. Deletions cut 6 bases from V and 6 bases from J, with 17 bases between.

This chain connects TRBV27 to TRBJ1-5, with TRBD1 as a possible D gene (6 bases). Germline V gene sequence: CDR1 MNHEY, CDR2 SMNVEV (reference sequence). The ends were cut back, 0 bases at V and 4 bases at J, with 10 bases in the middle. The CDR3 sequence is 15 residues long. The CDR3 here is CASSLSAQGNQPQHF. The CDR3 nucleotides read TGTGCCAGCAGTTTATCGGCACAGGGAAATCAGCCCCAGCATTTT.

The J gene is TRBJ1-3, the V gene TRBV3-1 (or the pseudogene TRBV3-2), with D possibly being TRBD1 (6 bases). Trimming took off 6 bases at V and 0 bases at J, with 18 bases between the two ends. The CDR3 has 17 residues. Looked up from germline, CDR1 is LGHDT and CDR2 is YNNKEL (reference sequence). The CDR3 protein is CASRGWGTPTSGNTIYF. Here the CDR3 DNA reads TGTGCCAGCAGGGGGTGGGGGACACCGACCTCTGGAAACACCATATATTTT.

The chain uses TRBV7-6 and TRBJ2-5; the match to TRBD2 covers 11 bases. CDR1 is SGHVS, CDR2 FNYEAQ, per germline. Trimming removed 5 bases from V and 5 bases from J; junction bases left unmatched: 10. CDR3 size: 16 residues. The CDR3 reads CASSPGLAGGRETQYF. CDR3 DNA sequence: TGTGCCAGCAGCCCCGGGCTAGCGGGAGGCAGGGAGACCCAGTACTTC. Full variable domain (missing parts from reference TRBV7-6 and TRBJ2-5): GAGVSQSPRYKVTKRGQDVALRCDPISGHVSLYWYRQALGQGPEFLTYFNYEAQQDKSGLPNDRFSAERPEGSISTLTIQRTEQRDSAMYRCASSPGLAGGRETQYFGPGTRLLVL.

The table lists this clone with a count of one. This chain uses TRBV2 with TRBJ2-7; 7 bases fit TRBD1. The CDR3 consists of 13 residues. The germline gives CDR1 SNHLY, CDR2 FYNNEI. J lost 2 bases, V lost 6 bases, and 4 bases had no gene match. CDR3 region: CASSHGTAYEQYF. The CDR3 DNA reads as TGTGCCAGCAGCCACGGGACAGCCTACGAGCAGTACTTC.